A selection of T cell receptor beta chains follows, all from one sample in a study of CD8 T cells in Susac syndrome. TCRdb re-called the immunoSEQ multiplex PCR reads with MiXCR, one entry per CDR3 protein. The table records around 50,000 distinct CDR3 sequences, 90% to 95% of them present only once. The sequenced sample was CD8+ T cells from PBMCs. These receptors all stem from a human donor in good health. CDR3s include the opening cysteine and the closing phenylalanine or tryptophan. D genes are given only for firm matches. Part of the rows lack a size; the others show once, few, many or a class for expanded clones.

V gene	J gene	D gene	clone size	CDR3 protein	CDR3 DNA
TRBV13	TRBJ2-3	TRBD1	-	CASSIPGGFDYRVTDTQYF	TGTGCCAGCAGCATTCCAGGGGGCTTTGACTATCGGGTGACAGATACGCAGTATTTT
TRBV6-4	TRBJ2-1	-	-	CASSDKAADSYNEQFF	TGTGCCAGCAGTGACAAGGCGGCCGACTCCTACAATGAGCAGTTCTTC
TRBV2	TRBJ2-1	-	-	CASSGLVGTNEQFF	TGTGCCAGCAGTGGGCTAGTGGGAACCAATGAGCAGTTCTTC
TRBV3-1	TRBJ1-3	-	-	CASSQGRTLGPSGNTIYF	TGTGCCAGCAGCCAAGGGAGAACTTTAGGTCCCTCTGGAAACACCATATATTTT
TRBV5-5	TRBJ2-7	-	-	CASSLVNPYEQYF	TGTGCCAGCAGCTTAGTGAATCCCTACGAGCAGTACTTC
TRBV7-9	TRBJ2-3	TRBD2	once	CASSSPAIAGEGTDTQYF	TGTGCCAGCAGTTCCCCTGCCATAGCGGGAGAAGGCACAGATACGCAGTATTTT
TRBV7-8	TRBJ2-4	-	-	CASSPLEVNIQYF	TGTGCCAGCAGCCCCCTTGAAGTAAACATTCAGTACTTC
TRBV5-1	TRBJ2-6	-	-	CASSLRTGANVLTF	TGCGCCAGCAGCTTACGGACTGGGGCCAACGTCCTGACTTTC
TRBV19	TRBJ2-7	-	-	CASSIDLSGGTYEQYF	TGTGCCAGTAGTATAGATCTATCAGGGGGGACCTACGAGCAGTACTTC
TRBV7-6	TRBJ2-1	TRBD1	-	CASSLVGQGYTDNEQFF	TGTGCCAGCAGCTTAGTAGGACAGGGATATACTGACAATGAGCAGTTCTTC
TRBV2	TRBJ1-4	-	-	CASSEGTSVNEKLFF	TGTGCCAGCAGTGAAGGTACAAGCGTTAATGAAAAACTGTTTTTT
TRBV27	TRBJ2-7	-	-	CASSLFGPTYEQYF	TGTGCCAGCAGTTTATTCGGGCCAACCTACGAGCAGTACTTC
TRBV9	TRBJ2-7	-	-	CASSAFDSSYEQYF	TGTGCCAGCAGCGCCTTTGACAGCTCCTACGAGCAGTACTTC
TRBV30	TRBJ2-7	TRBD1	-	CAWSVPRTGDYEQYF	TGTGCCTGGAGTGTACCCCGGACAGGGGACTACGAGCAGTACTTC
TRBV11-2	TRBJ2-1	TRBD2	-	CASSRGARGLDNEQFF	TGTGCCAGCAGCCGGGGGGCACGGGGACTAGACAATGAGCAGTTCTTC
TRBV7-9	TRBJ2-5	TRBD2	-	CASSLGRTSPRETQYF	TGTGCCAGCAGCTTAGGGAGGACTAGTCCGAGGGAGACCCAGTACTTC
TRBV6-5	TRBJ1-1	-	once	CASSYLAYTEAFF	TGTGCCAGCAGTTACTTGGCCTACACTGAAGCTTTCTTT
TRBV7-9	TRBJ2-1	-	once	CASSLREGIGNEQFF	TGTGCCAGCAGCCTCCGTGAAGGCATAGGGAATGAGCAGTTCTTC
TRBV7-9	TRBJ2-1	TRBD2	-	CASSRLAGLHTYNEQFF	TGTGCCAGCAGCCGACTAGCGGGCCTCCACACCTACAATGAGCAGTTCTTC
TRBV5-1	TRBJ1-1	-	-	CASSLGKGVEAFF	TGCGCCAGCAGCTTGGGAAAGGGCGTTGAAGCTTTCTTT
TRBV7-8	TRBJ2-1	-	-	CASRPMSRRAYNEQFF	TGTGCCAGCAGACCAATGTCCCGGAGGGCCTACAATGAGCAGTTCTTC
TRBV4-1	TRBJ2-1	-	-	CASSQERAPRRGNEQFF	TGCGCCAGCAGCCAAGAGAGGGCCCCACGCCGAGGGAATGAGCAGTTCTTC
TRBV20-1	TRBJ2-1	-	-	CSARNWSSYNEQFF	TGCAGTGCTAGAAACTGGAGCTCCTACAATGAGCAGTTCTTC
TRBV27	TRBJ1-1	TRBD1	-	CASSLDGQGSHTEAFF	TGTGCCAGCAGTTTAGACGGACAGGGTTCGCACACTGAAGCTTTCTTT
TRBV9	TRBJ2-5	-	-	CASSGAIQETQYF	TGTGCCAGCAGCGGCGCGATCCAAGAGACCCAGTACTTC
TRBV2	TRBJ2-3	TRBD1	-	CASSGGTGFLRTQYF	TGTGCCAGCAGTGGAGGGACAGGGTTTCTGAGGACGCAGTATTTT
TRBV11-2	TRBJ1-1	-	-	CASSLGQATEAFF	TGTGCCAGCAGCTTAGGGCAAGCCACTGAAGCTTTCTTT
TRBV29-1	TRBJ1-3	TRBD1	once	CSVWTGPDTIYF	TGCAGCGTATGGACAGGGCCAGACACCATATATTTT
TRBV29-1	TRBJ2-3	TRBD2	-	CSVGGTSGRANTDTQYF	TGCAGCGTTGGAGGGACTAGCGGGAGGGCTAACACAGATACGCAGTATTTT
TRBV19	TRBJ2-7	TRBD2	-	CASSILAGATYEQYF	TGTGCCAGTAGTATACTAGCGGGAGCCACCTACGAGCAGTACTTC
TRBV5-6	TRBJ2-6	-	-	CASSLVMGTAGANVLTF	TGTGCCAGCAGCTTGGTCATGGGGACCGCTGGGGCCAACGTCCTGACTTTC
TRBV7-9	TRBJ2-1	TRBD2	-	CASSLGGTKNEQFF	TGTGCCAGCAGCTTAGGCGGGACTAAAAATGAGCAGTTCTTC
TRBV4-1	TRBJ1-2	-	few	CASSPGLGGLDGYTF	TGCGCCAGCAGCCCAGGCCTCGGTGGGCTCGATGGCTACACCTTC
TRBV12-3/TRBV12-4	TRBJ2-3	-	-	CASSLNGPGDTQYF	TGTGCCAGCAGTTTAAACGGGCCCGGGGATACGCAGTATTTT
TRBV6-2/TRBV6-3	TRBJ1-2	-	-	CASSYGYGYTF	TGTGCCAGCAGTTATGGGTATGGCTACACCTTC
TRBV19	TRBJ1-1	-	-	CASSVRTANTEAFF	TGTGCCAGTAGTGTTAGGACGGCGAACACTGAAGCTTTCTTT
TRBV19	TRBJ2-7	-	-	CASSIGSPSYEQYF	TGTGCCAGTAGTATCGGCAGTCCCTCCTACGAGCAGTACTTC
TRBV27	TRBJ1-2	-	once	CASSLSVDSVYGYTF	TGTGCCAGCAGTTTATCAGTGGACAGTGTTTATGGCTACACCTTC
TRBV10-1	TRBJ1-1	TRBD1	-	CASSRSGTGRPEAFF	TGCGCCAGCAGTCGGTCCGGGACAGGGAGGCCCGAAGCTTTCTTT
TRBV3-1	TRBJ2-3	-	-	CASSQDSVDTQYF	TGTGCCAGCAGCCAAGATTCGGTGGATACGCAGTATTTT
TRBV7-9	TRBJ2-7	TRBD2	-	CASSSKGTSGRSSYEQYF	TGTGCCAGCAGCTCGAAGGGGACTAGCGGGAGATCCTCCTACGAGCAGTACTTC
TRBV6-5	TRBJ2-7	-	-	CASSTPEGPSYEQYF	TGTGCCAGCAGTACCCCGGAGGGCCCCTCCTACGAGCAGTACTTC